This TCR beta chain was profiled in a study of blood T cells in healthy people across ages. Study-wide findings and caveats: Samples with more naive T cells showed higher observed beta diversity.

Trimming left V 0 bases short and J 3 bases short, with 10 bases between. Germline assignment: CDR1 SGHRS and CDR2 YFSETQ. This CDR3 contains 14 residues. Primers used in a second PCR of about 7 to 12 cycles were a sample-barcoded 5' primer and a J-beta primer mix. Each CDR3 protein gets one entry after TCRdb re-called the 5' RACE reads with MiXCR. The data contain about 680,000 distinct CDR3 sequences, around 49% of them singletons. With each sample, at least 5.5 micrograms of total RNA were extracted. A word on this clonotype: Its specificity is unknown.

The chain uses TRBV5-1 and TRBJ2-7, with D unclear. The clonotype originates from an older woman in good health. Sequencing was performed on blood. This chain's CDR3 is CASSLGYGIYEQYF. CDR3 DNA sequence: TGCGCCAGCAGCTTGGGTTATGGTATCTACGAGCAGTACTTC.